This T cell receptor (beta chain) was captured in a study of early stage breast cancer tumors. Study background: ER+/PR+/HER2- status applied to about 70% of the 16 invasive breast tumors. Study findings and constraints: Comparing each tissue with blood distinguished tumor from normal in about 90% of the 16 patients. Tumors had approximately 2.4-fold higher T cell density than normal breast.

Libraries were prepared by immunoSEQ multiplex PCR; TCRdb keeps only in-frame clonotypes and omits some of them. The repertoire includes around 30,000 clones, almost 75% of them detected once, and about 9.5% sits in the top ten. Germline lookup yields CDR1 ENHRY and CDR2 SYGVKD. Trimming took off 7 bases at V and 6 bases at J, with 25 bases between the two ends. This CDR3 has 16 residues. About 19-50 mg of tumor tissue was diced per sample. As for this clone: The antigen is undetermined.

The V gene is TRBV10-3, the J gene TRBJ2-7; perhaps TRBD2 as D (6 bases). The sequence was obtained from a person under 45 with breast cancer. The sequencing sample was made of breast tumor tissue. DNA of the CDR3: TGTGCCATCAAAAACCGGGACTCCGGGTTAAATGCCGAGCAGTACTTC. Translated, it gives CAIKNRDSGLNAEQYF.